This T cell receptor (beta chain) came from a study of cytomegalovirus exposure and HLA in healthy donors. Use of 60 Vbeta and 13 Jbeta primers characterized the PCR. Produced via immunoSEQ multiplex PCR; TCRdb's table is partial and in-frame only. The table includes about 130,000 clones, roughly three quarters detected once. Source material: PBMCs. The sequence was obtained from a man aged 30-40 years in good health and CMV-seronegative.

The CDR3 DNA sequence: TGTGCCACCCTGACCACCCGAGGGACCCAGTACTTC. Amino acid sequence: CATLTTRGTQYF. The chain joins TRBV6-5 to TRBJ2-5, with D uncertain. CDR1 is MNHEY and CDR2 is SVGAGI in the germline V gene. The ends were cut back, 10 bases at V and 7 bases at J, with 16 bases in the middle. The CDR3 loop spans 12 amino acids.